The clone carrying this TCR beta chain has just a few counts. Its antigen is as yet unknown. This sample stems from a study of early T cells in non-severe SARS-CoV-2 infection. Study summary: Sequencing was performed on bulk RNA from unsorted whole blood, leaving chains unpaired.

Each cDNA molecule carried a unique molecular identifier. MiXCR, run by TCRdb on the 5' RACE reads, gives a single entry per CDR3 protein. The table records tens of thousands of distinct CDR3 sequences, around 4.5% of them present only once. General study findings and limits: Anti-spike CD8 responses were favored by VDJdb matching, which missed private and CD4 specificities.

The V and J ends lost 1 base and 4 bases respectively, with 13 bases between them. CDR1 and CDR2 (germline): LGHNA, YSLEER. The CDR3 has 15 amino acids. The source of this sequence is an adult who was a healthcare worker with PCR-confirmed SARS-CoV-2 infection or an uninfected control (not recorded which). J is TRBJ1-1 and V is TRBV4-3, with D maybe TRBD1 (6 bases). The sample taken for sequencing was whole blood. The CDR3 loop reads CASSQGLQGVTEAFF. In DNA, the CDR3 is TGCGCCAGCAGCCAAGGCCTACAGGGAGTCACTGAAGCTTTCTTT.